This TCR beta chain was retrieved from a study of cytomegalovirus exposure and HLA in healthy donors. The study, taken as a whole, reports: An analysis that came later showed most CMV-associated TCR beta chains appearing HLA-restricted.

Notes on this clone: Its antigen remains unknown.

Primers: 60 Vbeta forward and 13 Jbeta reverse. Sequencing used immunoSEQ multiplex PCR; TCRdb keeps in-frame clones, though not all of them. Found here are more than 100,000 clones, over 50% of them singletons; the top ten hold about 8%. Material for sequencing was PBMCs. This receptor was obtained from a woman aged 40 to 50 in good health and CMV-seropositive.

In DNA, the CDR3 is TGTGCCAGCAGCAAGGACAGGGACGGCAATCAGCCCCAGCATTTT. Protein: CASSKDRDGNQPQHF. The V and J genes are TRBV5-5 and TRBJ1-5; 8 nucleotides agree with TRBD1. This CDR3 comprises 15 residues. The J segment lost 2 bases and the V segment lost 4 bases, leaving 5 bases of the junction unmatched. Germline V gene lookup returns CDR1 SGHKS and CDR2 YYEKEE (reference sequence).